A selection of T cell receptor beta chains follows, all from one sample in a study of T-cell reconstitution after alpha-beta-depleted transplantation in children. TCRdb itself ran the PCR reads through MiXCR, one entry per CDR3 protein. The sample gives about 640,000 distinct CDR3 sequences, approximately 16% of which show up once; 0.8% to 1.1% is in the top ten. This material consisted of PBMCs from the stem cell graft donor, taken from the stem cell graft. These receptors came from a human donor who donated a stem cell graft to a child with acute myeloid leukemia. Both conserved end residues are part of each CDR3. The D gene is left open where the match is weak. The size entry is marked missing in some rows and otherwise reads once, few, many or a size class.

j_gene: TRBJ1-5
v_gene: TRBV7-8
abundance: NA
d_gene: TRBD1
CDR3nt: TGTGCCAGCACCCCCGGGACAGGGGTTAATAGCAATCAGCCCCAGCATTTT
CDR3aa: CASTPGTGVNSNQPQHF

j_gene: TRBJ2-3
v_gene: TRBV18
abundance: many
d_gene: NA
CDR3nt: TGTGCCAGCTCACCAGACGGGCGTCCAGATACGCAGTATTTT
CDR3aa: CASSPDGRPDTQYF

j_gene: TRBJ1-6
v_gene: TRBV10-3
abundance: many
d_gene: TRBD1
CDR3nt: TGTGCCATCACTGAAAGGACAGGGGATAATTCACCCCTCCACTTT
CDR3aa: CAITERTGDNSPLHF

j_gene: TRBJ2-3
v_gene: TRBV29-1
abundance: many
d_gene: NA
CDR3nt: TGCAGCGTCCAGCGATTACTAACTGGGGATACGCAGTATTTT
CDR3aa: CSVQRLLTGDTQYF

j_gene: TRBJ1-5
v_gene: TRBV12-3/TRBV12-4
abundance: few
d_gene: NA
CDR3nt: TGTGCCAGCAGTATGGTGGGGGGTGGCCAGCCCCAGCATTTT
CDR3aa: CASSMVGGGQPQHF

j_gene: TRBJ1-3
v_gene: TRBV18
abundance: NA
d_gene: NA
CDR3nt: TGTGCCAGCTCACCATACCATCCGGGAAGCTCTGGAAACACCATATATTTT
CDR3aa: CASSPYHPGSSGNTIYF

j_gene: TRBJ2-3
v_gene: TRBV24-1
abundance: NA
d_gene: NA
CDR3nt: TGTGCCACCAGACAGGGTACTAGCACAGATACGCAGTATTTT
CDR3aa: CATRQGTSTDTQYF

j_gene: TRBJ2-1
v_gene: TRBV15
abundance: NA
d_gene: NA
CDR3nt: TGTGCCACCAGCTCACGACTAGTTGAGAATGAGCAGTTCTTC
CDR3aa: CATSSRLVENEQFF

j_gene: TRBJ1-1
v_gene: TRBV29-1
abundance: many
d_gene: NA
CDR3nt: TGCAGCGCGGGAGAGACTGAAGCTTTCTTT
CDR3aa: CSAGETEAFF

j_gene: TRBJ1-1
v_gene: TRBV10-3
abundance: few
d_gene: NA
CDR3nt: TGTGCCATCAGTGAGCATTCCATGGCGGGAGGAGAGGGCACTGAAGCTTTCTTT
CDR3aa: CAISEHSMAGGEGTEAFF

j_gene: TRBJ1-5
v_gene: TRBV7-9
abundance: few
d_gene: NA
CDR3nt: TGTGCCAGCAGCTTAGCGCGCGGAAGCAATCAGCCCCAGCATTTT
CDR3aa: CASSLARGSNQPQHF

j_gene: TRBJ1-5
v_gene: TRBV5-6
abundance: many
d_gene: TRBD1
CDR3nt: TGTGCCAGCAGCTTCTGGCAGGGGGATCAGCCCCAGCATTTT
CDR3aa: CASSFWQGDQPQHF

j_gene: TRBJ1-4
v_gene: TRBV15
abundance: NA
d_gene: NA
CDR3nt: TGTGCCACCAGCAGAGTGCGAACCCAGAGTGAAAAACTGTTTTTT
CDR3aa: CATSRVRTQSEKLFF

j_gene: TRBJ1-1
v_gene: TRBV6-5
abundance: many
d_gene: TRBD1
CDR3nt: TGTGCCAGCAGCCTTGGGCACAGGGGTAAAACTGAAGCTTTCTTT
CDR3aa: CASSLGHRGKTEAFF

j_gene: TRBJ1-6
v_gene: TRBV20-1
abundance: many
d_gene: NA
CDR3nt: TGCAGTGCTATGTTGGCCGGGGGAAATTCACCCCTCCACTTT
CDR3aa: CSAMLAGGNSPLHF